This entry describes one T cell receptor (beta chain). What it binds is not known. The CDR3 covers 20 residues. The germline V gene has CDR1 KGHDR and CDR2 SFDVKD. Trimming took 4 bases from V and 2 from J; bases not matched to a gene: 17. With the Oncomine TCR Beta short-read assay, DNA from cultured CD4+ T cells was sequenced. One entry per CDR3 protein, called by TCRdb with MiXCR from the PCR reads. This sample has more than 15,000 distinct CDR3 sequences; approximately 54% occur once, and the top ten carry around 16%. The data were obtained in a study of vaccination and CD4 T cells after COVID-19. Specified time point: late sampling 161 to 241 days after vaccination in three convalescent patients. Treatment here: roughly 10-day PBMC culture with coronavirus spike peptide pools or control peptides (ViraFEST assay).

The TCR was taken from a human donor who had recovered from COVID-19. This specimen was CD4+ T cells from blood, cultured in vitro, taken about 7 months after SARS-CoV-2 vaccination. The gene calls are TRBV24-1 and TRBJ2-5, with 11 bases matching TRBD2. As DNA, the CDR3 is TGTGCCACCAGTGACCCTGTACAGGGGGCCGGGACTAGCGGACAAGAGACCCAGTACTTC. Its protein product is CATSDPVQGAGTSGQETQYF.